This TCR beta chain was recorded in a study of Ad26.COV2.S vaccination and SARS-CoV-2 variants. The study's findings and limits: Total T cell responses, in the TCR breadth and depth analyses, may have been underestimated. Substantial breadth in spike-specific CD8+ and CD4+ T cell responses was reportedly seen after vaccination.

The assay was immunoSEQ multiplex PCR, and TCRdb's table has in-frame clones only and misses some. The sample contains around 100,000 clones, under 90% of which appear only once. Concerning this clone itself: The antigen is undetermined.

CDR1 is SGHTA, CDR2 FQGNSA, per germline. V lost 7 bases, J lost 7 bases, and 11 bases lay in between. CDR3 length equals 12 residues. The sequenced sample was peripheral blood, obtained after recovery from COVID-19. The source of this sequence is a human donor who had recovered from COVID-19. This chain links TRBV7-2 with TRBJ1-5; D unresolved. DNA for the CDR3: TGTGCCAGCAACACCTCGAGGCAGCCCCAGCATTTT. Its translation is CASNTSRQPQHF.